This T cell receptor (beta chain) emerged from a study of beta chain features in type 1 diabetes. Study findings and constraints: When Type 1 diabetes patients were examined, their TCRB CDR3s proved moderately but significantly shorter in all four CD4+ subsets.

This clone was detected a few times. Its antigen remains unidentified. Since all of the isolated RNA was reverse transcribed, expressed TCRB transcripts were what got sequenced. Reads from naive, central memory and regulatory T cell samples averaged approximately 3.4 million. The repertoire was sequenced with immunoSEQ multiplex PCR; TCRdb's copy has only in-frame clones and lacks some. This table has around 260,000 clones, about a fifth appearing once. V lost 6 bases to trimming and J lost 1 base; unmatched junction nucleotides: 4. The CDR3 contains 13 residues. The V gene's germline CDR1 is SQVTM and CDR2 ANQGSEA.

The source material was naive CD4+ T cells from blood. This chain joins TRBV29-1 and TRBJ1-1; TRBD1 aligns across 8 bases. The source of this sequence is a woman in her thirties or forties with type 1 diabetes. Here the CDR3 reads CSVGTGGNTEAFF. CDR3 coding DNA: TGCAGCGTGGGGACAGGAGGGAACACTGAAGCTTTCTTT.